This is a list of T cell receptor beta chains from one sample in a study of blood T cell repertoires in COVID-19. Produced via immunoSEQ multiplex PCR; TCRdb's table is partial and in-frame only. The sample lists over 120,000 clones; 75% to 90% were seen once. The sample consisted of PBMCs or T cells enriched from blood (not recorded which). These receptors were obtained from a man in his 60s who had recovered from COVID-19. Each CDR3 is given with its conserved first and last residue. A clone size is listed for some rows: how often the clone was seen (once, few, many), or a class if it is expanded.

TRBV2,.,TRBJ1-4,CASSEQGVLEKLFF
TRBV28,.,TRBJ1-1,CVTGHHTEAFF
TRBV30,.,TRBJ2-7,CAWSVLPRGPKYF
TRBV7-8,.,TRBJ2-7,CASSFSGTKALEQYF
TRBV28,.,TRBJ1-5,CASRQLPSNQPQHF
TRBV5-1,.,TRBJ2-2,CASSSWGQGSTGELFF
TRBV27,few,TRBJ2-7,CASTRRPGGEYEQYF
TRBV2,.,TRBJ2-5,CASLSGPRQGTETQYF
TRBV23-1,.,TRBJ2-2,CASSPARQGAKPRGTGELFF
TRBV6-4,.,TRBJ2-1,CASSFRLAPPNEQFF
TRBV6-6,.,TRBJ2-2,CASSPRAGQGTSGELFF
TRBV18,.,TRBJ1-2,CASSPTIGGWDGYTF
TRBV19,.,TRBJ1-2,CASSIGGALGHGYTF
TRBV6-1,.,TRBJ1-6,CASSEEGVINSPLHF
TRBV2,.,TRBJ2-3,CASKVGRLAGSDTQYF
TRBV18,.,TRBJ1-1,CASSPPGQYEAFF
TRBV2,.,TRBJ1-6,CASSDLQGNSPLHF
TRBV2,.,TRBJ2-7,CASSDRRGLPSSYEQYF
TRBV30,.,TRBJ1-3,CAWSRGSGNTIYF
TRBV6-5,.,TRBJ2-2,CASSYWGGLGGELFF
TRBV29-1,.,TRBJ2-1,CSVEVTSGRGVYEQFF
TRBV11-2,.,TRBJ2-1,CASSFNGLAANEQFF
TRBV7-2,.,TRBJ1-2,CASSATTAYGYTF
TRBV6-1,.,TRBJ1-5,CASREGQGVQPQHF
TRBV7-3,.,TRBJ2-2,CASSASPGILNTGELFF
TRBV6-4,.,TRBJ1-2,CASSEGQGYGYTF
TRBV27,.,TRBJ1-1,CASRQGGTFYTEAFF
TRBV5-4,.,TRBJ2-2,CASKAGGHGELFF
TRBV30,.,TRBJ2-7,CAWGQGLEQYF
TRBV28,.,TRBJ2-2,CASGWEYNTGELFF
TRBV10-3,.,TRBJ2-1,CAISDHTGNEQFF
TRBV19,.,TRBJ2-1,CASRRGNEQFF
TRBV2,few,TRBJ2-5,CASVYSGRGETQYF
TRBV27,.,TRBJ2-1,CASSGLAGAVYNEQFF
TRBV5-8,.,TRBJ2-1,CASSVWQNAQFF
TRBV6-1,.,TRBJ1-5,CASSEAPGDFIFYQPQHF
TRBV5-4,.,TRBJ1-4,CASSIGTHGGTNEKLFF
TRBV14,.,TRBJ2-5,CASSRTGTGTGTQYF